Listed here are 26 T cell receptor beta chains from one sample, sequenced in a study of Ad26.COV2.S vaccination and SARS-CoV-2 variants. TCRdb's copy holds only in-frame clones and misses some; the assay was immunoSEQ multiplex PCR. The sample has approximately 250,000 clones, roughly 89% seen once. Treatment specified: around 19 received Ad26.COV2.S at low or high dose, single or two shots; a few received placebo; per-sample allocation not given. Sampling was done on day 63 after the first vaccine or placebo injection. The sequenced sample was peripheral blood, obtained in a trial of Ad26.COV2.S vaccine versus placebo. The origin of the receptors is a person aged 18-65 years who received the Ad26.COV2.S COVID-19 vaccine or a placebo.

This CDR3 reads CASSPRTSGGQETQYF. CDR3 coding DNA: TGTGCCAGCAGCCCACGGACTAGCGGGGGCCAAGAGACCCAGTACTTC. The genes are TRBV7-3 and TRBJ2-5, with 13 bases that match TRBD2. The germline V gene encodes CDR1 SGHTA and CDR2 FQGTGA. Trimming cost V 5 bases and J 1 base; bases outside gene matches: 4. This CDR3 has 16 residues.

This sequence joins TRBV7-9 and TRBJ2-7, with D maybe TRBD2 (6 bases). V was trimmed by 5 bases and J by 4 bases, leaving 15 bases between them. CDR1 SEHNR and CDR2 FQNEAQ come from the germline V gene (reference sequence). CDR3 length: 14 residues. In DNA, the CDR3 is TGTGCCAGCAGCCCCGGCGGAGCGGGTTACGAGCAGTACTTC. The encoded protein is CASSPGGAGYEQYF.

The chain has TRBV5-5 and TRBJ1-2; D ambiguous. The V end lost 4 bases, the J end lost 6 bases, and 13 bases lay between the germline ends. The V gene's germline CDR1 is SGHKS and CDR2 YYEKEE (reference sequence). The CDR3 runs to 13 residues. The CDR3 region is CASSPDRGDGYTF. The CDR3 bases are TGTGCCAGCAGCCCGGACCGCGGCGATGGCTACACCTTC.

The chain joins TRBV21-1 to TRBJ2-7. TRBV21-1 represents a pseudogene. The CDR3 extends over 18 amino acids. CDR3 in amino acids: CASSKGPCRGPRHYEQYV. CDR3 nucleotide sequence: TGTGCCAGCAGCAAAGGCCCGTGCCGGGGGCCTAGACACTACGAGCAGTACGTC.

CDR3 region: CASSWDRYNEQFF. The CDR3 bases are TGTGCCAGTAGTTGGGACAGATACAATGAGCAGTTCTTC. The chain employs TRBV19 and TRBJ2-1; TRBD1 matches 7 bases. Germline V gene data show CDR1 as LNHDA and CDR2 as SQIVND (reference sequence). The CDR3 is made up of 13 amino acids. J was trimmed by 4 bases and V by 5 bases; bases with no gene match: 2. Together with reference TRBV19 and TRBJ2-1, the CDR3 gives the full variable domain: DGGITQSPKYLFRKEGQNVTLSCEQNLNHDAMYWYRQDPGQGLRLIYYSQIVNDFQKGDIAEGYSVSREKKESFPLTVTSAQKNPTAFYLCASSWDRYNEQFFGPGTRLTVL.

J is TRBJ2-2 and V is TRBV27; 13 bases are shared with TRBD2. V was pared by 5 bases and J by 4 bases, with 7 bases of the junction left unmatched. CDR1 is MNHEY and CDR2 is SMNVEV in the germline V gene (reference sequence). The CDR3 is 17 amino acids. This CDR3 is CASSPTRLAGGTGELFF. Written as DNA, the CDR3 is TGTGCCAGCAGTCCCACCCGACTAGCGGGAGGCACCGGGGAGCTGTTTTTT.

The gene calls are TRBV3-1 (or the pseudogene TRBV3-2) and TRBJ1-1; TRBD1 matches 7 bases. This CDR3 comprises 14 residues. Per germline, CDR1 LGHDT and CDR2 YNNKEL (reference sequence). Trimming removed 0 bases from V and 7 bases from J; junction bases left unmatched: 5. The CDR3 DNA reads TGTGCCAGCAGCCAAGATACGGGACAGCGTGAAGCTTTCTTT. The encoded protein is CASSQDTGQREAFF.

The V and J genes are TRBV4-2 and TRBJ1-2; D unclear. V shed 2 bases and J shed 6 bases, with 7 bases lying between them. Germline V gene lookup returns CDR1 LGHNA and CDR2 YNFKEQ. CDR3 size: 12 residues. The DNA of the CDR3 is TGTGCCAGCAGCCAATTGGAGGATGGCTACACCTTC. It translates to CASSQLEDGYTF.

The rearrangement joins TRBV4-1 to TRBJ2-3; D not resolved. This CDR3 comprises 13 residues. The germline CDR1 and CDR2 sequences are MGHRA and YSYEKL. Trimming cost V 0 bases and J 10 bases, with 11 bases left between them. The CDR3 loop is CASSQDKGLAQYF. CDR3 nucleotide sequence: TGCGCCAGCAGCCAAGACAAAGGGCTGGCGCAGTATTTT.

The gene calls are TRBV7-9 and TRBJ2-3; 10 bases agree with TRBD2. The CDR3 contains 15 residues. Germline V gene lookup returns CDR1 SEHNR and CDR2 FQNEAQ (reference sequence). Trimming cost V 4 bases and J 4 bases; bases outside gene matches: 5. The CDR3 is CASSSSGGAPDTQYF. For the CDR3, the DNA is TGTGCCAGCAGCTCCAGCGGGGGGGCGCCAGATACGCAGTATTTT.

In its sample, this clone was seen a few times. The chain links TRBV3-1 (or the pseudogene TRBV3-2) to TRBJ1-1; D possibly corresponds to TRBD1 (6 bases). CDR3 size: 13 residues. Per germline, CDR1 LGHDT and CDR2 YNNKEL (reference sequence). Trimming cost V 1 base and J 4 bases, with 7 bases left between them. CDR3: CASSQGQVTEAFF. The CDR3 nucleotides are TGTGCCAGCAGCCAAGGACAGGTCACTGAAGCTTTCTTT.

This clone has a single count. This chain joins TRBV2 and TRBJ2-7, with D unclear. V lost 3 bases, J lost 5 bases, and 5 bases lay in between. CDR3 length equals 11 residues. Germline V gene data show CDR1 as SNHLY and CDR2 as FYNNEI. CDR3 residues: CASSERHEQYV. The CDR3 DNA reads TGTGCCAGCAGTGAGCGCCACGAGCAGTACGTC.

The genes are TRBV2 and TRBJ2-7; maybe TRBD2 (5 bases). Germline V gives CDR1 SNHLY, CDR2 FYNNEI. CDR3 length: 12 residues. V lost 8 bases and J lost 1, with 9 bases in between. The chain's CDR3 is CASGRGSYEQYV. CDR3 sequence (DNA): TGTGCCAGCGGGAGAGGATCCTACGAGCAGTACGTC.

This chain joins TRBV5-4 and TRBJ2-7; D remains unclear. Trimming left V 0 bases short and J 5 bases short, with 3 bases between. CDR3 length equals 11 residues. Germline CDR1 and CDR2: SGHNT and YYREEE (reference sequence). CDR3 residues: CASSLGHEQYF. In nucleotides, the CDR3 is TGTGCCAGCAGCTTGGGTCACGAGCAGTACTTC.

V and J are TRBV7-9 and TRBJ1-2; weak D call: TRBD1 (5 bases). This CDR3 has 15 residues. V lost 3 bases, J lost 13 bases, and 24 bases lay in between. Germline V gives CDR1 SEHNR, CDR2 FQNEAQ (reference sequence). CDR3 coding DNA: TGTGCCAGCAGCTTCCGGGACGCCCCCCCAATGGTCCGCACCTTC. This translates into CASSFRDAPPMVRTF.

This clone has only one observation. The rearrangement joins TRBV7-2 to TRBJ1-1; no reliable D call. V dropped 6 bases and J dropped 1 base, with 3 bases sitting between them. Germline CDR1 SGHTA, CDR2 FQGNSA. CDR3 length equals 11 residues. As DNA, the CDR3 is TGTGCCAGCAGTAAGAACACTGAAGCTTTCTTT. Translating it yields CASSKNTEAFF.

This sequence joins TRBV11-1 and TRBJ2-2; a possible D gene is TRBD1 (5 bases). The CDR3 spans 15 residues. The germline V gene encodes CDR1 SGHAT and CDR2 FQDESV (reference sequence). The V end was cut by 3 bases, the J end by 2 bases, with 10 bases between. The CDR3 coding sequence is TGTGCCAGCAGCTTGGGGCAGTTCAACACCGGGGAGCTGTTTTTT. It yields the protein CASSLGQFNTGELFF.

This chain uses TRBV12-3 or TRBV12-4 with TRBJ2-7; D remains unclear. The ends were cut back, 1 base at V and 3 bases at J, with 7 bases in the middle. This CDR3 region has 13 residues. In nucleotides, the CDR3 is TGTGCCAGCAGTTTAGGACGGAACTACGAGCAGTACTTC. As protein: CASSLGRNYEQYF.

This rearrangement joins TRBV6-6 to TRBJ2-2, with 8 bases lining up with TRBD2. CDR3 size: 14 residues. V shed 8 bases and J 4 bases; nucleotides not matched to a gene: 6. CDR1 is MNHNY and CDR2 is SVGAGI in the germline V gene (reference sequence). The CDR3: CASGRGGVTGELFF. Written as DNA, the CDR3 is TGTGCCAGCGGCCGGGGGGGCGTCACCGGGGAGCTGTTTTTT.

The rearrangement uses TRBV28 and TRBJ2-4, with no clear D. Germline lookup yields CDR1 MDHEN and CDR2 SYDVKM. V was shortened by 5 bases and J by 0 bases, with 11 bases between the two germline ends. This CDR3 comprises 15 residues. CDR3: CASSRTDIAKNIQYF. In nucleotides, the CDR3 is TGTGCCAGCAGTCGAACAGACATAGCCAAAAACATTCAGTACTTC.

DNA for the CDR3: TGTGCCAGCAGCTTAAATACAAGGACAGGGGGCTACAATGAGCAGTTCTTC. It is translated as CASSLNTRTGGYNEQFF. This chain joins TRBV7-6 and TRBJ2-1; 10 bases fit TRBD1. This CDR3 contains 17 residues. Looked up from germline, CDR1 is SGHVS and CDR2 is FNYEAQ. With V trimmed by 2 bases and J by 3 bases, 7 bases remained unmatched. The complete variable domain, with remaining parts taken from reference TRBV7-6 and TRBJ2-1, reads GAGVSQSPRYKVTKRGQDVALRCDPISGHVSLYWYRQALGQGPEFLTYFNYEAQQDKSGLPNDRFSAERPEGSISTLTIQRTEQRDSAMYRCASSLNTRTGGYNEQFFGPGTRLTVL.

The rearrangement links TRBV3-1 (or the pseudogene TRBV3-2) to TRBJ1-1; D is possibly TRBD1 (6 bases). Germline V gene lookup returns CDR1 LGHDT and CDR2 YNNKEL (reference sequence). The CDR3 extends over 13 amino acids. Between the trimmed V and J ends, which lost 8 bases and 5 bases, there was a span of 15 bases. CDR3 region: CASSYTGRTEAFF. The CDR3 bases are TGTGCCAGCTCGTACACAGGGAGGACTGAAGCTTTCTTT.

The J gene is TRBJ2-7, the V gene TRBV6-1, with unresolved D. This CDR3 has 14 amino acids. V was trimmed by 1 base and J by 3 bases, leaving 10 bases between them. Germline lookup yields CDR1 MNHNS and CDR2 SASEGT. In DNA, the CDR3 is TGTGCCAGCAGTGAAGGTGGGGTAATCTACGAGCAGTACTTC. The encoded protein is CASSEGGVIYEQYF.

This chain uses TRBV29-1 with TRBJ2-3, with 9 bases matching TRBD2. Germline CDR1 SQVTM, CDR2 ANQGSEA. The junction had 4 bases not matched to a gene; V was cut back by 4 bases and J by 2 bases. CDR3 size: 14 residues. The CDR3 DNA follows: TGCAGCGTTGGGGTAGCGGGGGTCACAGATACGCAGTATTTT. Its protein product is CSVGVAGVTDTQYF.

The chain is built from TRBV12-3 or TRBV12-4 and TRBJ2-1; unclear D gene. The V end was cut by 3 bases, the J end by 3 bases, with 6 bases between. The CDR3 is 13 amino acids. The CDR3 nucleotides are TGTGCCAGCAGTTTCGTCGGCTACAATGAGCAGTTCTTC. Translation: CASSFVGYNEQFF.

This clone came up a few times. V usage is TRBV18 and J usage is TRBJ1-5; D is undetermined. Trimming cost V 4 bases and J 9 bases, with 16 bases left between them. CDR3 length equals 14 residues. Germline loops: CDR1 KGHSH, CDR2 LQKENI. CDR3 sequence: CASSQRAAKMPQHF. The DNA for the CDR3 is TGTGCCAGCTCACAGAGGGCAGCAAAAATGCCCCAGCATTTT.